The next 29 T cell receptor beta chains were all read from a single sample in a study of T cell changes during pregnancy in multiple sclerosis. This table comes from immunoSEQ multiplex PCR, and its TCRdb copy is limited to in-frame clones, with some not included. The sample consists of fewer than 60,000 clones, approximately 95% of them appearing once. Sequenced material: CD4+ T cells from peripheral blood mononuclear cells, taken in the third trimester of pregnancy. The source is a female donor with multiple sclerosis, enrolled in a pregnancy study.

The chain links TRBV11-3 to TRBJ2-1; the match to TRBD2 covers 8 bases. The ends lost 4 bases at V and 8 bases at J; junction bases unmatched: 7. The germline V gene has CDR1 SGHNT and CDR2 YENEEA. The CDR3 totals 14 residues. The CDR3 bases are TGTGCCAGCAGCTCGGGGGGGCCATCAGATGAGCAGTTCTTC. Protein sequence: CASSSGGPSDEQFF. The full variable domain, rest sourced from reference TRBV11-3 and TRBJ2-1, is EAGVVQSPRYKIIEKKQPVAFWCNPISGHNTLYWYLQNLGQGPELLIRYENEEAVDDSQLPKDRFSAERLKGVDSTLKIQPAELGDSAVYLCASSSGGPSDEQFFGPGTRLTVL.

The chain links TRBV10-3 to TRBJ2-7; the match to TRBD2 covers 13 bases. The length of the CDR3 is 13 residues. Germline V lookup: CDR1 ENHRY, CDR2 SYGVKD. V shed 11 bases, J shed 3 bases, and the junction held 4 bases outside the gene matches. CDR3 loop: CAVRTSGSYEQYF. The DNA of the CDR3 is TGTGCCGTCCGGACTAGCGGGAGCTACGAGCAGTACTTC.

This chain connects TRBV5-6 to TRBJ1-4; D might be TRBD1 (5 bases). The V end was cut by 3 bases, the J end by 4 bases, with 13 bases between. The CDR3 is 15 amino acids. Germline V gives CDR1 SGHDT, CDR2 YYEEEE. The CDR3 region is CASSSSGLVNEKLFF. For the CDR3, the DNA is TGTGCCAGCAGCTCGTCAGGGCTCGTTAATGAAAAACTGTTTTTT.

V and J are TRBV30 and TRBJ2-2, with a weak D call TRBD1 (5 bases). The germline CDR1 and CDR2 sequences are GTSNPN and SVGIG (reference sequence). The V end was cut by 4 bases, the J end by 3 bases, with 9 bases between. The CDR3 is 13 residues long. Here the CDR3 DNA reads TGTGCCTGGACAGGGTCACACACCGGGGAGCTGTTTTTT. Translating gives CAWTGSHTGELFF. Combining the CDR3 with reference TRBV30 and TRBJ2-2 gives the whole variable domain SQTIHQWPATLVQPVGSPLSLECTVEGTSNPNLYWYRQAAGRGLQLLFYSVGIGQISSEVPQNLSASRPQDRQFILSSKKLLLSDSGFYLCAWTGSHTGELFFGEGSRLTVL.

The CDR3 spells CASSLRLAGGYEQYF. The DNA for the CDR3 is TGTGCCAGCAGTTTGCGATTAGCGGGAGGGTACGAGCAGTACTTC. The rearrangement links TRBV28 to TRBJ2-7; 11 positions agree with TRBD2. This CDR3 has 15 amino acids. Trimming cost V 3 bases and J 4 bases; bases outside gene matches: 5. The germline V gene has CDR1 MDHEN and CDR2 SYDVKM.

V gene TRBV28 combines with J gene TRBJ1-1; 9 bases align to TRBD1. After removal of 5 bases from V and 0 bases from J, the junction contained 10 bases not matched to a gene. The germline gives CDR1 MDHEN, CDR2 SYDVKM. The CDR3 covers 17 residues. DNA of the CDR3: TGTGCCAGCAGTACTCCCGGGACAGGGCTGATGAACACTGAAGCTTTCTTT. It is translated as CASSTPGTGLMNTEAFF.

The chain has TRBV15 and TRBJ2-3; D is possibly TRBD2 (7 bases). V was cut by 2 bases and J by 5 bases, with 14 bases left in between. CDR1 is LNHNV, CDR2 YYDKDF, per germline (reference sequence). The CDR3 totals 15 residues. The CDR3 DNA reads TGTGCCACCAGCAGACTAAGGGGGGGCAGAGATACGCAGTATTTT. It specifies CATSRLRGGRDTQYF.

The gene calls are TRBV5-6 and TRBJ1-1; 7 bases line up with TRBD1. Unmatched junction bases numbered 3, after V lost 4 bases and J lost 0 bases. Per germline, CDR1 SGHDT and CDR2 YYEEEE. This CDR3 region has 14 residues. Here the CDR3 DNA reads TGTGCCAGCAGCAGGGGACAGTTGAACACTGAAGCTTTCTTT. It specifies CASSRGQLNTEAFF.

This CDR3 is CASSPKLAGPSYEQYF. The CDR3 DNA follows: TGTGCCAGCAGCCCGAAACTAGCGGGGCCTTCCTACGAGCAGTACTTC. The chain uses TRBV11-3 and TRBJ2-7; TRBD2 agrees at 10 bases. Germline-derived CDR1 and CDR2 are SGHNT and YENEEA. CDR3 length equals 16 residues. V was pared by 5 bases and J by 1 base, with 8 bases of the junction left unmatched.

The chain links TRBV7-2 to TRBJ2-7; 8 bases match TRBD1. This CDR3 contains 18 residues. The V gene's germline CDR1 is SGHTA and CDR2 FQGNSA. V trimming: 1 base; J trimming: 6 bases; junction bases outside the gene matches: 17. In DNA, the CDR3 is TGTGCCAGCAGCTTAGGGCTGGGGGTTTGGACAGGGAATCGCGAGCAGTACTTC. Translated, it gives CASSLGLGVWTGNREQYF.

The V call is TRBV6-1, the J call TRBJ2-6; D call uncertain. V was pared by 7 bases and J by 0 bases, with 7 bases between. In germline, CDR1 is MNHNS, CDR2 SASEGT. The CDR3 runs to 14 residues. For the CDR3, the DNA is TGTGCCAGCATTTACACCTCTGGGGCCAACGTCCTGACTTTC. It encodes CASIYTSGANVLTF.

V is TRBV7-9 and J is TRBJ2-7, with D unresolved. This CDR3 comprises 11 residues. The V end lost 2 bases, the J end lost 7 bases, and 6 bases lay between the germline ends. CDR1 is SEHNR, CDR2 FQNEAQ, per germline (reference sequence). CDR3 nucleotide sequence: TGTGCCAGCAGCTTAATGCGGGAGCAGTACTTC. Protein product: CASSLMREQYF. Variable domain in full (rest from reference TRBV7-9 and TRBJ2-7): DTGVSQNPRHKITKRGQNVTFRCDPISEHNRLYWYRQTLGQGPEFLTYFQNEAQLEKSRLLSDRFSAERPKGSFSTLEIQRTEQGDSAMYLCASSLMREQYFGPGTRLTVT.

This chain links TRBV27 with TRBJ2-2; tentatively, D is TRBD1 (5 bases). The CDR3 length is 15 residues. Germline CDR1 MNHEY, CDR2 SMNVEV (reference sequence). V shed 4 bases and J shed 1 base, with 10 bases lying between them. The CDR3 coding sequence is TGTGCCAGCAGTTCTTCAGGGTTGAACACCGGGGAGCTGTTTTTT. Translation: CASSSSGLNTGELFF.

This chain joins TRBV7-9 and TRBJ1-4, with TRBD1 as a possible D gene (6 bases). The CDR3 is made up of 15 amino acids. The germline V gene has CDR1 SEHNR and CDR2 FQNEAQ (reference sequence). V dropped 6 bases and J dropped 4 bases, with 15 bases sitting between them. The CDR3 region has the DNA TGTGCCAGCAGTCGTGGGGGCGTTGGTAATGAAAAACTGTTTTTT. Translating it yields CASSRGGVGNEKLFF.

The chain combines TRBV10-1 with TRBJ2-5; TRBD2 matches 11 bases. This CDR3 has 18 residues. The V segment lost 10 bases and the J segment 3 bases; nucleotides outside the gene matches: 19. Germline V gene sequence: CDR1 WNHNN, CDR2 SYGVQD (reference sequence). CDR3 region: CAIRRRLAGGVPEETQYF. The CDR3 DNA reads TGCGCCATCCGACGACGGTTAGCGGGAGGGGTCCCAGAAGAGACCCAGTACTTC.

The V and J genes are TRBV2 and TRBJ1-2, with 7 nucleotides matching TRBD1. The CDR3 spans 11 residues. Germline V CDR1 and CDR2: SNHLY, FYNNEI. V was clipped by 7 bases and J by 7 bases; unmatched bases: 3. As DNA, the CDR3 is TGTGCCAGCAACCAGGGGGGTGGCTACACCTTC. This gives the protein CASNQGGGYTF.

The DNA for the CDR3 is TGTGCCAGTAGGTCGTCGTCGGATACGCAGTATTTT. Its protein is CASRSSSDTQYF. The chain employs TRBV19 and TRBJ2-3; D is unclear. The CDR3 length is 12 residues. V was trimmed by 6 bases and J by 6 bases, leaving 10 bases between them. Germline values: CDR1 LNHDA, CDR2 SQIVND (reference sequence).

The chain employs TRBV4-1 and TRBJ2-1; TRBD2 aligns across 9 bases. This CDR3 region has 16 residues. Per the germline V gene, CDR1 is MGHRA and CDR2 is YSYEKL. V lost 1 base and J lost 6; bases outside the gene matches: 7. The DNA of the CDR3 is TGCGCCAGCAGCCAAGGTGGTCTAGCGGGGATCAATGAGCAGTTCTTC. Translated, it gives CASSQGGLAGINEQFF.

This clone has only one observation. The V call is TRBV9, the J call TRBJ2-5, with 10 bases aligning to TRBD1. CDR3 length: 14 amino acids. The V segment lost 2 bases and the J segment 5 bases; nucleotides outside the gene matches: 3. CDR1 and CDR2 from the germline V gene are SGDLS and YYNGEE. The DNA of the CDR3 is TGTGCCAGCAGCGTCGACAGGGGGCGGGAGACCCAGTACTTC. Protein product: CASSVDRGRETQYF.

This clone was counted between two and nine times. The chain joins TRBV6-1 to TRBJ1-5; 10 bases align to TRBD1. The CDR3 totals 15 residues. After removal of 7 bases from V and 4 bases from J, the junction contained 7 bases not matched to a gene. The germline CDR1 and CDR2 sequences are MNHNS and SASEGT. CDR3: CASNSGTGANQPQHF. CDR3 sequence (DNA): TGTGCCAGCAATTCCGGGACAGGGGCAAATCAGCCCCAGCATTTT.

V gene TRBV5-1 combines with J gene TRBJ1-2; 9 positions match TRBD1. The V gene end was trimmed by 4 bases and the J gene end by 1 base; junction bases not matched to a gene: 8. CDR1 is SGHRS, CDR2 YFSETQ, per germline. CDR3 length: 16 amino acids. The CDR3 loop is CASSIGTGLGNYGYTF. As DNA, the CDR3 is TGCGCCAGCAGCATCGGGACAGGGCTGGGTAACTATGGCTACACCTTC.

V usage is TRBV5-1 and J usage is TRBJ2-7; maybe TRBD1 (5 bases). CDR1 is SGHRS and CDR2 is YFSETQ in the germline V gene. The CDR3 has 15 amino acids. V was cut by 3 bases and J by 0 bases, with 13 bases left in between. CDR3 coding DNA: TGCGCCAGCAGCTCGCCCGACAGTTCCTCCTACGAGCAGTACTTC. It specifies CASSSPDSSSYEQYF.

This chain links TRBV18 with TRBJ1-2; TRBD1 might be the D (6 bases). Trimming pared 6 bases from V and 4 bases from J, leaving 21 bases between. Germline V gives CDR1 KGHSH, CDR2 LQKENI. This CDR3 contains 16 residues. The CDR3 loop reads CASSGLQGATSYGYTF. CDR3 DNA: TGTGCCAGCTCGGGTTTACAGGGCGCAACCAGCTATGGCTACACCTTC.

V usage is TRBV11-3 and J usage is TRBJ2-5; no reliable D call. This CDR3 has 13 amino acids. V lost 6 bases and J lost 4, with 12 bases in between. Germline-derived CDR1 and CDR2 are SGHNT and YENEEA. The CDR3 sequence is CASRSYGRETQYF. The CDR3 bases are TGTGCCAGCAGATCGTACGGTCGAGAGACCCAGTACTTC.

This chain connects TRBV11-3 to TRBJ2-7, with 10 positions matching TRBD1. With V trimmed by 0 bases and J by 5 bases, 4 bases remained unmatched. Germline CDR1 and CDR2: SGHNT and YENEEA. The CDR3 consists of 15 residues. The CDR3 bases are TGTGCCAGCAGCTTAGAGGGGACAGGGGTCCACGAGCAGTACTTC. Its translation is CASSLEGTGVHEQYF.

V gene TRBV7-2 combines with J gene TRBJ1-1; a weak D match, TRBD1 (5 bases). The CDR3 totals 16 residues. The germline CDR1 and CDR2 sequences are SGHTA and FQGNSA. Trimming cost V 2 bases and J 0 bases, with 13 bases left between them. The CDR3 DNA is TGTGCCAGCAGCTTAAGCCAGGGAGGTGTGAACACTGAAGCTTTCTTT. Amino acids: CASSLSQGGVNTEAFF. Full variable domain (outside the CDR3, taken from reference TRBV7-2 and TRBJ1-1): GAGVSQSPSNKVTEKGKDVELRCDPISGHTALYWYRQSLGQGLEFLIYFQGNSAPDKSGLPSDRFSAERTGGSVSTLTIQRTQQEDSAVYLCASSLSQGGVNTEAFFGQGTRLTVV.

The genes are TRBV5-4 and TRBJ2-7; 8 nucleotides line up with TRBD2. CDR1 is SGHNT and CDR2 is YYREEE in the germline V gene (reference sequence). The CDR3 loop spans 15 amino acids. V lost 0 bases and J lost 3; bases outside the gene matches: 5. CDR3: CASSLAGGDGYEQYF. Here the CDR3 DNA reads TGTGCCAGCAGCTTGGCCGGGGGGGACGGCTACGAGCAGTACTTC.

DNA of the CDR3: TGTGCCAGCAGCTTATCTCCTAGCGGGGGCAATGAGCAGTTCTTC. It yields the protein CASSLSPSGGNEQFF. V gene TRBV11-3 combines with J gene TRBJ2-1, with 10 bases lining up with TRBD2. Germline values: CDR1 SGHNT, CDR2 YENEEA. With V trimmed by 2 bases and J by 6 bases, 4 bases remained unmatched. The CDR3 spans 15 residues.

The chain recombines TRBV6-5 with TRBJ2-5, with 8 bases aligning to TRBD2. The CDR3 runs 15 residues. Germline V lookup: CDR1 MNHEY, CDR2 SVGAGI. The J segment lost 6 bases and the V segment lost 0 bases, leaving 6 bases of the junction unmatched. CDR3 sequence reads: CASSYSSGSGKTQYF. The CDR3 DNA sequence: TGTGCCAGCAGTTACTCGAGCGGGAGTGGGAAGACCCAGTACTTC.